The rows below give T cell receptor beta chains drawn from one sample of a study of shared clonotypes between healthy human individuals. Data came from immunoSEQ multiplex PCR; TCRdb stores just in-frame clones and leaves some out. The data show 2,100,000 or so clones, nearly 97% seen once. Sequences were obtained from naive CD4+ T cells sorted from blood. All receptors come from a man between 18 and 35 years old in good health. Each CDR3 is given with its conserved first and last residue. The D gene is left open where the match is weak. For some rows the clone size is stated as once, few or many, or as a class when expanded; others skip it.

TRBJ1-5	TRBV6-1	.	.	TGTGCCAGCAGACGGGCAGTACTAGATCAGCCCCAGCATTTT	CASRRAVLDQPQHF
TRBJ1-2	TRBV7-9	.	.	.	CASSSAVSFGEGYTF
TRBJ1-2	TRBV6-1	.	.	TGTGCCAGCAGTGATTCTCTAGGGAGTACTTATGGCTACACCTTC	CASSDSLGSTYGYTF
TRBJ2-7	TRBV4-1	.	.	TGCGCCAGCAGCCAAGATCTGGAGCGACAGGCCTCCTACGAGCAGTACTTC	CASSQDLERQASYEQYF
TRBJ2-3	TRBV10-3	.	TRBD2	TGTGCCATCAGGGACCCGGGACTAGCGGGAGAGGTAACAGATACGCAGTATTTT	CAIRDPGLAGEVTDTQYF
TRBJ2-2	TRBV5-1	.	TRBD1	TGCGCCAGCAGCCGGGACAGGGCGGGGGAGCTGTTTTTT	CASSRDRAGELFF
TRBJ1-1	TRBV6-5	.	.	TGTGCCAGCAGTCGAACCGGGACCCTTAACACTGAAGCTTTCTTT	CASSRTGTLNTEAFF
TRBJ2-1	TRBV7-2	.	.	TGTGCCAGCAGCTTAGCGCGGCTAAGCACCTACAATGAGCAGTTCTTC	CASSLARLSTYNEQFF
TRBJ2-7	TRBV28	.	.	TGTGCCAGCAGCCTGACCCTATTGGGGCAGTACTTC	CASSLTLLGQYF
TRBJ2-5	TRBV5-1	.	.	TGCGCCAGCAGCTTGGGGCAGCCGGGGGAGACCCAGTACTTC	CASSLGQPGETQYF
TRBJ2-3	TRBV20-1	.	TRBD2	TGCGGGGGGGGATCGGAAGATACGCAGTATTTT	CGGGSEDTQYF
TRBJ2-7	TRBV30	.	.	TGTGCCTGGGGGGGGACACCCTCCTACGAGCAGTACTTC	CAWGGTPSYEQYF
TRBJ2-1	TRBV27	.	.	TGTGCCACCAGATCCTACAATGAGCAGTTCTTC	CATRSYNEQFF
TRBJ1-2	TRBV27	.	TRBD1	TGTGCCAGCAGTTTAAAGACAGGGCCGTACGGCTACACCTTC	CASSLKTGPYGYTF
TRBJ2-7	TRBV5-1	.	.	TGCGCCAGCAGCCCGGACGGATCCTACGAGCAGTACTTC	CASSPDGSYEQYF
TRBJ1-2	TRBV5-5	.	.	TGTGCCAGCAGCAGGGAAGACTATGGCTACACCTTC	CASSREDYGYTF
TRBJ1-4	TRBV7-2	.	.	TGTGCCAGCACCAAACATCTCTATAATGAAAAACTGTTTTTT	CASTKHLYNEKLFF
TRBJ2-7	TRBV5-8	.	.	TGTGCCAGCAGCTTATGGACAGACAATACCTACGAGCAGTACTTC	CASSLWTDNTYEQYF
TRBJ1-5	TRBV6-1	.	.	TGTGCCAGCAGTGACAGGGGTCCGCTTCAGCCCCAGCATTTT	CASSDRGPLQPQHF
TRBJ2-1	TRBV10-3	.	TRBD1	TGTGCCAGCGGGACAGGGCCTGAGCAGTTCTTC	CASGTGPEQFF
TRBJ2-7	TRBV5-1	.	.	TGCGCCAGCAGCTTGTGGGACCCCTCCTACGAGCAGTACTTC	CASSLWDPSYEQYF
TRBJ2-2	TRBV10-3	.	.	TGTGCCATCACCGGGACGGCGAACACCGGGGAGCTGTTTTTT	CAITGTANTGELFF
TRBJ2-7	TRBV29-1	.	.	TGCAGCGTTGAAGGCCAGGGCCACGAGCAGTACTTC	CSVEGQGHEQYF
TRBJ2-7	TRBV5-1	.	.	TGCGCCAGCAGCGAGGGGGTCTACGAGCAGTACTTC	CASSEGVYEQYF
TRBJ1-2	TRBV14	.	.	TGTGCCAGCAGCCAAGGATTAAAACCGACAGGAGCTAACTATGGCTACACCTTC	CASSQGLKPTGANYGYTF
TRBJ1-1	TRBV6-1	.	.	TGTGCCAGCAGTGAACAGGGGCCGGGGAGGACTGAAGCTTTCTTT	CASSEQGPGRTEAFF
TRBJ1-1	TRBV27	.	.	TGTGCCAGCAGTTTATCGCGCCCGGGAGGGAACACTGAAGCTTTCTTT	CASSLSRPGGNTEAFF
TRBJ1-5	TRBV5-6	.	TRBD1	TGTGCCAGCAGCTCCGGGACAGGCTTGTATCAGCCCCAGCATTTT	CASSSGTGLYQPQHF
TRBJ1-2	TRBV5-4	.	.	TGTGCCAGCAGCTTAGGGGGTACCGTCTATGGCTACACCTTC	CASSLGGTVYGYTF
TRBJ2-3	TRBV5-1	.	.	TGCGCCAGCAGCTTAACCGTGGGGATCACAGATACGCAGTATTTT	CASSLTVGITDTQYF
TRBJ2-6	TRBV12-5	once	TRBD2	TGTGCTAGTGGTTCCTATACTAGCGGAATCGCCGGGGCCAACGTCCTGACTTTC	CASGSYTSGIAGANVLTF
TRBJ2-7	TRBV10-3	.	.	TGTGCCATCAGTGATCGTCGGGCCTCCTACGAGCAGTACTTC	CAISDRRASYEQYF
TRBJ2-7	TRBV4-1	.	.	TGCGCCAGCAGCCGCCCCGGGGGAGAAGGGCAGTACTTC	CASSRPGGEGQYF
TRBJ1-2	TRBV28	.	.	TGTGCCAGCACCGAGAGGGCTAACTATGGCTACACCTTC	CASTERANYGYTF
TRBJ1-3	TRBV9	.	.	TGTGCCAGCAGCGTAGAAGGGTCCTCTGGAAACACCATATATTTT	CASSVEGSSGNTIYF
TRBJ2-1	TRBV5-1	.	.	TGCGCCAGCAGCGGAGGACTAAGCCGCAATGAGCAGTTCTTC	CASSGGLSRNEQFF
TRBJ1-1	TRBV25-1	few	.	TGTGCCAGCCACGGGAACACTGAAGCTTTCTTT	CASHGNTEAFF
TRBJ2-5	TRBV30	.	TRBD1	TGTGCCTGGAGTACTGGAACAGGGGTGCGAGAGACCCAGTACTTC	CAWSTGTGVRETQYF
TRBJ1-5	TRBV7-2	.	.	TGTGCCAGCAGCTCTTACAATCAGCCCCAGCATTTT	CASSSYNQPQHF
TRBJ1-6	TRBV6-5	.	.	TGTGCCAGCAGTTCCCCCGAGAGCTCCTATAATTCACCCCTCCACTTT	CASSSPESSYNSPLHF
TRBJ1-2	TRBV10-3	.	.	TGTGCCATCAGTGCCTTACAGGGAGGCTATGGCTACACCTTC	CAISALQGGYGYTF